The clone carrying this T cell receptor beta chain was recorded only once. This sample stems from a study of blood T cell repertoires in COVID-19. As for the study in general: Sites across the United States, Italy and Spain contributed samples from acute and convalescent COVID-19. PBMCs, B-cell-depleted T cells, or T cells were the source of the cDNA or gDNA that made up the material.

This CDR3 region has 10 residues. Germline CDR1 SGDLS, CDR2 YYNGEE. Trimming cost V 5 bases and J 8 bases, with 8 bases left between them. Original processing notes: From reference gene primer amplification, estimates of nucleated cell counts were derived. Method: immunoSEQ multiplex PCR; TCRdb's copy keeps in-frame clones and lacks some. V and J calls and clone size follow that table, whereas D and trimming were derived from the DNA. The sample holds over 25,000 clones; roughly 85% are singletons and the top ten take under 9.5%. Sequences were obtained from peripheral blood. The V call is TRBV9, the J call TRBJ2-7, with D unclear. The TCR comes from an elderly man with active COVID-19. DNA for the CDR3: TGTGCCAGCAGTCGTGTTAAGCAGTACTTC. It translates to CASSRVKQYF.